This T cell receptor beta chain appears in the sequencing data of a study of blood T cell repertoires in COVID-19. The overall study: Whether acute or convalescent, the COVID-19 samples came from the United States, Italy and Spain.

Participants, about 18 to 100 years old, spanned some 23 US areas. Exposed study participants had met a COVID-19 case within 2 weeks before entry. This CDR3 contains 12 residues. The germline V gene encodes CDR1 LGHDT and CDR2 YNNKEL (reference sequence). The ends were cut back, 3 bases at V and 7 bases at J, with 9 bases in the middle. Original analysis: The assay estimated nucleated cells by amplifying reference gene primers. TCRdb keeps only in-frame clones here, not all; method: immunoSEQ multiplex PCR. V, J and clone size are taken as reported in that table, and D and trimming were inferred from the DNA itself. Of hundreds of thousands of clones in the sample, around 80% were seen once.

The receptor comes from a man in his forties or fifties who had been exposed to COVID-19. The chain employs TRBV3-1 (or the pseudogene TRBV3-2) and TRBJ1-1; perhaps TRBD1 as D (6 bases). The sequencing sample was made of PBMCs or T cells enriched from blood (not recorded which). CDR3 sequence (DNA): TGTGCCAGCAGCCATCAGGACAGTGAAGCTTTCTTT. It translates to CASSHQDSEAFF.